This T cell receptor (beta chain) was found in a study of early T cells in non-severe SARS-CoV-2 infection listed by TCRdb under 2021. Some background on the complete study: Bulk RNA from unsorted whole blood was used for TCR sequencing, so alpha and beta chains could not be paired. Overall study results and their limits: VDJdb matching was skewed toward anti-spike CD8 responses, so virus-specific expansions were likely underestimated and private and CD4 specificities were missed.

The method was 5' RACE. Sequencing relied on a NextSeq 500. In the TCR library protocol, unique molecular identifiers were attached to individual cDNA molecules to correct for PCR bias and sequencing error. TCR alpha and beta chains were both sequenced, and the abundances of alpha and beta sequences in each sample were closely correlated with each other. In the paper's pipeline: Decombinator V4 was used to perform V gene, J gene and CDR3 annotation of TCR sequences. Expanded TCRs were defined as changing significantly between any two time points under a Poisson model with p below 0.0001. Abundances of TCRs were expressed as counts per million after normalisation to the total number of TCRs sequenced in each sample. VDJdb, accessed 1 November 2021, was searched for CMV, EBV and SARS-CoV-2 annotated TCRs, with TCRs annotated for multiple antigens excluded. TCRdb's own reprocessing of the public reads used fastp at Q25 and MiXCR and kept productive beta chains. Identical CDR3 proteins give one entry, which carries the most common genes and DNA. It is TCRdb's table, rather than the study itself, that gives the V and J calls and clone size. The sample has tens of thousands of distinct CDR3 sequences on record, around 9.1% of them singletons. Less than 10% of the sample comes from the top ten.

This was a case-control study nested in a cohort of healthcare workers in London, UK, who had nasopharyngeal swab PCR tests and blood samples taken every week. Healthcare workers were recruited during the week of the UK lockdown, between 23 and 31 March 2020, and followed weekly for up to about 15 weeks. This clonotype was detected many times. Its cognate antigen has yet to be identified. Base qualities are missing; no much larger clone stands one base away. Sequencing was performed on whole blood, taken at baseline. This clonotype originated in an adult who was a healthcare worker with PCR-confirmed SARS-CoV-2 infection or an uninfected control (not recorded which).

The nucleotide sequence is TGTGCCATCAGTGAGTCCAGGGAAAGTGGCTACACCTTC. It translates to CAISESRESGYTF. The chain is encoded by TRBV10-3 joined to TRBJ1-2; TRBD1 is a possible D gene, resting on 5 matching bases. CDR1 and CDR2 were assigned from the germline V gene as ENHRY and SYGVKD. Deletion took 0 bases off V and 7 bases off J, with a span of 9 bases between the germline ends. From cysteine to phenylalanine, the CDR3 is 13 amino acids long. Only the CDR3 DNA is retained, 39 bases long and in frame from the first base.